The entry below describes one T cell receptor (beta chain). As yet, its antigen is unknown. This record belongs to a study of cytomegalovirus exposure and HLA in healthy donors. Whole-study context: From donors who were HLA-typed, an early data release held around 80 million unique TCRs.

Vbeta (60) and Jbeta (13) primers were used in the PCR. The assay was immunoSEQ multiplex PCR, and TCRdb's table has in-frame clones only and misses some. Altogether some 170,000 clones are present, around a tenth being singletons, with the ten largest covering roughly 1.4%. Germline lookup yields CDR1 LGHNA and CDR2 YNFKEQ. This CDR3 has 16 residues. V lost 3 bases to trimming and J lost 1 base; unmatched junction nucleotides: 6. Overall study results and limits: Later analysis demonstrated an association between a missense DCLRE1C variant and TCR beta V- and J-gene trimming. Across all donors, roughly uniform sequencing depth was an assumption of the presence/absence analyses.

Source material: PBMCs. The genes are TRBV4-2 and TRBJ2-1; TRBD2 aligns across 7 bases. This sequence originates from a woman aged 30 to 39 in good health and CMV-seropositive. The CDR3 region is CASSQASGRSYNEQFF. The DNA of the CDR3 is TGTGCCAGCAGCCAGGCTAGCGGAAGATCCTACAATGAGCAGTTCTTC.